Shown below are 18 T cell receptor beta chains from a single sample sequenced in a study of blood T cell repertoires in COVID-19. Profiling relied on immunoSEQ multiplex PCR, and the TCRdb table lists in-frame clones only, not all of them. Of nearly 350,000 clones listed, about 90% are singletons. Sequencing used peripheral blood. The receptors shown here come from a woman aged 50 to 65 with COVID-19, enrolled during active disease.

This clone was seen a few times. The CDR3 sequence: CASSAVAASRQYF. CDR3 DNA: TGTGCCAGCAGCGCTGTGGCAGCGTCCCGGCAGTACTTC. The rearrangement links TRBV7-8 to TRBJ2-7; D is undetermined. This CDR3 comprises 13 residues. Germline values: CDR1 SGHVS, CDR2 FQNEAQ. V lost 5 bases to trimming and J lost 9 bases, with 17 bases between them.

This chain links TRBV4-1 with TRBJ1-1, with TRBD1 matching over 7 bases. The trim removed 4 bases at V and 0 bases at J, leaving 8 bases unmatched. The CDR3 has 16 residues. CDR1 is MGHRA and CDR2 is YSYEKL in the germline V gene. CDR3 in amino acids: CASSPEPGTVNTEAFF. CDR3 nucleotide sequence: TGCGCCAGCAGCCCCGAACCCGGGACAGTGAACACTGAAGCTTTCTTT.

This clone was detected a few times. V usage is TRBV7-3 and J usage is TRBJ2-2; D gene unclear. The CDR3 length is 14 residues. Germline V lookup: CDR1 SGHTA, CDR2 FQGTGA. The ends were cut back, 1 base at V and 7 bases at J, with 10 bases in the middle. CDR3 sequence reads: CASSLSPVGGELFF. CDR3 coding DNA: TGTGCCAGCAGCTTAAGCCCCGTCGGCGGGGAGCTGTTTTTT.

This chain joins TRBV6-5 and TRBJ2-1, with 7 bases fitting TRBD2. The CDR3 is 14 residues long. The germline V gene has CDR1 MNHEY and CDR2 SVGAGI. J was trimmed by 8 bases and V by 6 bases; bases with no gene match: 10. The CDR3 DNA is TGTGCCAGCAGGGGGGGGAGAGGTATAGATGAGCAGTTCTTC. Protein: CASRGGRGIDEQFF.

V and J are TRBV5-5 and TRBJ1-4; TRBD1 might be the D (6 bases). Per the germline V gene, CDR1 is SGHKS and CDR2 is YYEKEE (reference sequence). CDR3 length: 12 amino acids. Between the trimmed V and J ends, which lost 1 base and 9 bases, there was a span of 7 bases. The chain's CDR3 is CASSLTGKKLFF. CDR3 in DNA: TGTGCCAGCAGCTTGACAGGGAAAAAACTGTTTTTT.

The V and J genes are TRBV7-9 and TRBJ2-7; TRBD1 aligns across 10 bases. J gave up 5 bases and V 7 bases, and 14 bases lay outside the gene matches. The length of the CDR3 is 16 residues. From germline, CDR1 is SEHNR and CDR2 FQNEAQ (reference sequence). DNA for the CDR3: TGTGCCAGCACACCCTCGGCGGGACAGGGGTCCCACGAGCAGTACTTC. It translates to CASTPSAGQGSHEQYF.

V is TRBV6-2 or TRBV6-3 and J is TRBJ1-4; no clear D. V lost 2 bases and J 8 bases, leaving 15 bases between the germline ends. The CDR3 loop spans 15 amino acids. From germline, CDR1 is MNHEY and CDR2 SVGEGT. The CDR3 region is CASSYSYSGLEKLFF. CDR3 nucleotides: TGTGCCAGCAGTTACAGTTACAGCGGGCTCGAAAAACTGTTTTTT.

The V call is TRBV3-1 (or the pseudogene TRBV3-2), the J call TRBJ2-3; 8 positions match TRBD1. CDR3 length: 16 residues. Germline CDR1 reads LGHDT; CDR2 reads YNNKEL (reference sequence). Trimming at V came to 4 bases and at J to 3 bases, leaving 9 bases not matched to a gene. The CDR3 region is CASSPRGTGITDTQYF. DNA for the CDR3: TGTGCCAGCAGCCCACGAGGGACAGGTATTACAGATACGCAGTATTTT.

The chain joins TRBV24-1 to TRBJ2-1, with TRBD2 matching over 8 bases. CDR1 and CDR2 (germline): KGHDR, SFDVKD. The CDR3 contains 17 residues. Losses at the gene ends were 2 bases for V and 3 bases for J; bases not matched to a gene: 8. CDR3: CATSDSRTSLVYNEQFF. DNA of the CDR3: TGTGCCACCAGTGATTCGCGGACTAGCCTCGTCTACAATGAGCAGTTCTTC.

The J gene is TRBJ2-6, the V gene TRBV7-6; possible D gene TRBD2, 6 bases. Germline V gene data show CDR1 as SGHVS and CDR2 as FNYEAQ. The CDR3 contains 18 residues. The germline V and J ends were trimmed by 3 bases and 0 bases, with 15 bases remaining between them. CDR3 residues: CASSLRDGVFSGANVLTF. CDR3 sequence (DNA): TGTGCCAGCAGCTTGCGGGACGGGGTCTTCTCTGGGGCCAACGTCCTGACTTTC. The full variable domain, its missing parts supplied by reference TRBV7-6 and TRBJ2-6, is GAGVSQSPRYKVTKRGQDVALRCDPISGHVSLYWYRQALGQGPEFLTYFNYEAQQDKSGLPNDRFSAERPEGSISTLTIQRTEQRDSAMYRCASSLRDGVFSGANVLTFGAGSRLTVL.

The chain employs TRBV30 and TRBJ1-1; 9 nucleotides line up with TRBD1. Unmatched junction bases numbered 4, after V lost 5 bases and J lost 3 bases. This CDR3 is 13 amino acids long. Germline V gene sequence: CDR1 GTSNPN, CDR2 SVGIG (reference sequence). The CDR3 sequence is CAWSGTGYTEAFF. CDR3 bases: TGTGCCTGGTCCGGGACAGGGTACACTGAAGCTTTCTTT.

The rearrangement uses TRBV5-1 and TRBJ1-1; 7 bases line up with TRBD1. The CDR3 has 18 amino acids. Germline assignment: CDR1 SGHRS and CDR2 YFSETQ. The trim removed 4 bases at V and 0 bases at J, leaving 15 bases unmatched. The CDR3 sequence: CASSGPTLRQGMNTEAFF. The CDR3 DNA reads as TGCGCCAGCAGCGGACCCACGTTACGACAGGGAATGAACACTGAAGCTTTCTTT. The full variable domain, with the rest looked up from reference TRBV5-1 and TRBJ1-1, is KAGVTQTPRYLIKTRGQQVTLSCSPISGHRSVSWYQQTPGQGLQFLFEYFSETQRNKGNFPGRFSGRQFSNSRSEMNVSTLELGDSALYLCASSGPTLRQGMNTEAFFGQGTRLTVV.

The V call is TRBV4-3, the J call TRBJ1-4; TRBD1 agrees at 7 bases. V shed 4 bases and J 8 bases; nucleotides not matched to a gene: 13. The germline gives CDR1 LGHNA, CDR2 YSLEER. CDR3 length: 16 amino acids. CDR3 nucleotide sequence: TGCGCCAGCAGCCCCGGGACAGTTTGGTCAAGCGAAAAACTGTTTTTT. This gives the protein CASSPGTVWSSEKLFF.

The J gene is TRBJ1-2, the V gene TRBV19; D unresolved. Trimming removed 3 bases from V and 6 bases from J, with 20 bases in between. The CDR3 contains 16 residues. Per the germline V gene, CDR1 is LNHDA and CDR2 is SQIVND (reference sequence). The CDR3 sequence is CASSIRLKAAGDGYTF. The CDR3 nucleotides are TGTGCCAGTAGTATCCGACTGAAGGCAGCCGGGGATGGCTACACCTTC.

The gene calls are TRBV9 and TRBJ2-3; 9 bases line up with TRBD2. The length of the CDR3 is 19 residues. The V gene's germline CDR1 is SGDLS and CDR2 YYNGEE. V was pared by 0 bases and J by 5 bases, with 16 bases of the junction left unmatched. CDR3: CASSVGLAGVSIHRDTQYF. For the CDR3, the DNA is TGTGCCAGCAGCGTAGGGTTAGCGGGAGTTTCAATTCACAGAGATACGCAGTATTTT.

The chain carries TRBV19 and TRBJ1-1, with D possibly matching TRBD1 (6 bases). Germline V gene data show CDR1 as LNHDA and CDR2 as SQIVND (reference sequence). V was cut by 8 bases and J by 1 base, with 17 bases left in between. CDR3 length: 15 amino acids. The CDR3 spells CASRLDNRANTEAFF. CDR3 DNA sequence: TGTGCCAGTCGATTGGACAACAGGGCGAACACTGAAGCTTTCTTT. Full variable domain (missing parts from reference TRBV19 and TRBJ1-1): DGGITQSPKYLFRKEGQNVTLSCEQNLNHDAMYWYRQDPGQGLRLIYYSQIVNDFQKGDIAEGYSVSREKKESFPLTVTSAQKNPTAFYLCASRLDNRANTEAFFGQGTRLTVV.

The rearrangement links TRBV2 to TRBJ2-4; a weak D match, TRBD2 (5 bases). The CDR3 has 17 amino acids. Germline assignment: CDR1 SNHLY and CDR2 FYNNEI. V gave up 4 bases and J gave up 1 base, with 17 bases separating them. DNA of the CDR3: TGTGCCAGCAGTGCCCGGTTACTAGTACTGGCCAAAAACATTCAGTACTTC. Residues: CASSARLLVLAKNIQYF.

This clone occurred once. The chain carries TRBV29-1 and TRBJ2-3; 11 bases match TRBD2. CDR3 size: 15 residues. Trimming removed 6 bases from V and 3 bases from J; junction bases left unmatched: 8. Per germline, CDR1 SQVTM and CDR2 ANQGSEA. The CDR3 here is CSVQETSGRTDTQYF. In DNA, the CDR3 is TGCAGCGTCCAAGAAACTAGCGGGAGAACAGATACGCAGTATTTT.